This TCR beta chain emerged from a study of breast tumors, draining lymph nodes, adjacent tissues. Study-level findings and limits: The data were judged consistent with most tumor T cells coming from lymph node and expanding in tumor. The lymph node origin of tumor T cells was framed as consistent with a hypothesis, not demonstrated. Tumor TCR diversity was below lymph nodes but above nontumor tissue.

TCRdb itself ran the multiplex PCR reads through MiXCR, one entry per CDR3 protein. Of around 130,000 distinct CDR3 sequences in the sample, approximately 32% are singletons; the top ten hold less than 2.5%. In this sample, this clonotype turned up many times. Antigen: not known. Samples came from axillary lymph nodes draining the breast cancer. There are 16 residues in the CDR3. CDR1 MNHEY and CDR2 SVGAGI come from the germline V gene. Deletions cut 7 bases from V and 2 bases from J, with 19 bases between. The chain carries TRBV6-5 and TRBJ2-3; D could derive from TRBD1 or TRBD2 (6 bases each). The sample was axillary lymph node tissue. This TCR derives from a female donor with breast cancer. Some clones in this sample may be carry-over from other donors' samples. This CDR3 reads CASKPGLGGSTDTQYF. DNA for the CDR3: TGTGCCAGCAAGCCGGGTCTGGGGGGCTCCACAGATACGCAGTATTTT.